The clone carrying this T cell receptor (beta chain) was seen a handful of times. As originally analysed: Reference gene primer amplification in the assay estimated nucleated cell counts. Assay: immunoSEQ multiplex PCR; the TCRdb copy retains only in-frame clones and omits some. For V, J and clone size, that table is used; D and trimming come from the DNA. This sample has around 63,000 clones, with about 70% found just once. The source of the sample is a study of blood T cell repertoires in COVID-19. Germline assignment: CDR1 WNHNN and CDR2 SYGVQD (reference sequence). V was pared by 0 bases and J by 8 bases, with 8 bases between. This CDR3 spans 13 amino acids.

The sample consisted of peripheral blood. The receptor comes from a woman between 50 and 59 years old with active or convalescent COVID-19. The rearrangement links TRBV10-1 to TRBJ2-4, with D possibly being TRBD2 (5 bases). The CDR3 nucleotides are TGCGCCAGCAGTGAGTCGACTATGGACATTCAGTACTTC. Translated: CASSESTMDIQYF.